A selection of T cell receptor beta chains follows, all from one sample in a study of T cell responses to AZD1222 COVID-19 vaccine. TCRdb's copy holds only in-frame clones and misses some; the assay was immunoSEQ multiplex PCR. Here the sample spans some 150,000 clones, 80% to 90% being singletons. Sequenced material: peripheral blood, taken 28 days after the second AZD1222 dose. Receptors originate from an adult who received the AZD1222 COVID-19 vaccine. Both conserved end residues are part of each CDR3. A D gene is named only where the DNA matches it firmly. Clone size is shown for a subset of rows, as once, few, many or a class of expanded clone.

length: 13
D: NA
size: NA
J: TRBJ1-2
V: TRBV2
CDR3: CASSEAAGSRYTF
DNA: TGTGCCAGCAGTGAAGCCGCCGGGAGTCGCTACACCTTC

length: 14
D: TRBD1
size: NA
J: TRBJ1-1
V: TRBV28
CDR3: CASSPGGPYTEAFF
DNA: TGTGCCAGCAGCCCAGGGGGCCCCTACACTGAAGCTTTCTTT

length: 13
D: NA
size: once
J: TRBJ2-5
V: TRBV5-1
CDR3: CASSPGHWETQYF
DNA: TGCGCCAGCAGCCCGGGACATTGGGAGACCCAGTACTTC

length: 11
D: NA
size: NA
J: TRBJ2-1
V: TRBV20-1
CDR3: CSATQGGGQFF
DNA: TGCAGTGCTACCCAGGGTGGCGGGCAGTTCTTC

length: 16
D: NA
size: once
J: TRBJ2-3
V: TRBV5-1
CDR3: CASSNPGGVSTDTQYF
DNA: TGCGCCAGCAGCAACCCAGGAGGGGTTAGCACAGATACGCAGTATTTT

length: 14
D: NA
size: NA
J: TRBJ1-1
V: TRBV5-1
CDR3: CASSLVGGGTEAFF
DNA: TGCGCCAGCAGCTTGGTTGGGGGTGGCACTGAAGCTTTCTTT

length: 14
D: NA
size: NA
J: TRBJ2-7
V: TRBV5-1
CDR3: CASSFNVGSYEQYF
DNA: TGCGCCAGCAGCTTCAACGTAGGCTCCTACGAGCAGTACTTC

length: 15
D: NA
size: NA
J: TRBJ2-7
V: TRBV6-2/TRBV6-3
CDR3: CASSFFRQGSNEQYF
DNA: TGTGCCAGCAGTTTTTTTCGGCAGGGGAGCAACGAGCAGTACTTC

length: 15
D: NA
size: NA
J: TRBJ2-7
V: TRBV27
CDR3: CASSIFKDGHYEQYF
DNA: TGTGCCAGCAGTATATTCAAGGACGGACACTACGAGCAGTACTTC

length: 15
D: TRBD2
size: NA
J: TRBJ2-7
V: TRBV27
CDR3: CASSQGLAGAYEQYF
DNA: TGTGCCAGCAGTCAGGGACTAGCGGGAGCCTACGAGCAGTACTTC

length: 11
D: NA
size: NA
J: TRBJ2-7
V: TRBV2
CDR3: CASTPSYEQYF
DNA: TGTGCCAGCACCCCATCCTACGAGCAGTACTTC

length: 15
D: NA
size: NA
J: TRBJ2-2
V: TRBV7-9
CDR3: CASSHSAKNTGELFF
DNA: TGTGCCAGCAGCCATTCGGCGAAGAACACCGGGGAGCTGTTTTTT

length: 12
D: NA
size: NA
J: TRBJ1-2
V: TRBV10-3
CDR3: CAISERGSGYTF
DNA: TGTGCCATCAGTGAGCGAGGGAGTGGCTACACCTTC

length: 12
D: NA
size: NA
J: TRBJ2-5
V: TRBV27
CDR3: CASSSSQETQYF
DNA: TGTGCCAGCAGTTCCTCCCAAGAGACCCAGTACTTC

length: 14
D: NA
size: once
J: TRBJ2-1
V: TRBV5-4
CDR3: CASSPGFSYNEQFF
DNA: TGTGCCAGCAGCCCTGGTTTCTCCTACAATGAGCAGTTCTTC

length: 15
D: NA
size: once
J: TRBJ2-4
V: TRBV7-9
CDR3: CASSWTNSPKNIQYF
DNA: TGTGCCAGCAGCTGGACGAACAGTCCCAAAAACATTCAGTACTTC

length: 15
D: TRBD1
size: NA
J: TRBJ2-4
V: TRBV28
CDR3: CASSLTGAHKNIQYF
DNA: TGTGCCAGCAGTTTAACAGGGGCACACAAAAACATTCAGTACTTC

length: 13
D: NA
size: NA
J: TRBJ2-5
V: TRBV29-1
CDR3: CSVWDSGVETQYF
DNA: TGCAGCGTCTGGGACAGCGGGGTAGAGACCCAGTACTTC

length: 15
D: TRBD1
size: NA
J: TRBJ1-5
V: TRBV6-5
CDR3: CASSSDRGGNQPQHF
DNA: TGTGCCAGCAGTTCCGACAGGGGGGGCAATCAGCCCCAGCATTTT

length: 15
D: NA
size: once
J: TRBJ2-2
V: TRBV9
CDR3: CASSVDGREAGELFF
DNA: TGTGCCAGCAGCGTAGACGGCAGGGAAGCCGGGGAGCTGTTTTTT

length: 17
D: TRBD2
size: NA
J: TRBJ2-1
V: TRBV2
CDR3: CASSSNGRLAGVNEQFF
DNA: TGTGCCAGCAGTTCAAATGGTCGGCTAGCGGGAGTTAATGAGCAGTTCTTC

length: 15
D: NA
size: NA
J: TRBJ1-2
V: TRBV6-5
CDR3: CASSSYLGSNYGYTF
DNA: TGTGCCAGCAGTTCTTACTTAGGTTCTAACTATGGCTACACCTTC

length: 13
D: NA
size: NA
J: TRBJ1-1
V: TRBV19
CDR3: CASSQTRNTEAFF
DNA: TGTGCCAGTAGCCAGACAAGGAACACTGAAGCTTTCTTT

length: 17
D: TRBD2
size: NA
J: TRBJ2-2
V: TRBV28
CDR3: CASSFSGRVSGTGELFF
DNA: TGTGCCAGCAGTTTCAGCGGGAGGGTTTCGGGCACCGGGGAGCTGTTTTTT